Each of the 30 T cell receptor beta chains below was sequenced from the same sample in a study of long-term antiretroviral therapy in people with HIV. immunoSEQ v3.0 was run at survey level. TCRdb keeps only in-frame clones here, not all; method: immunoSEQ multiplex PCR. The table has over 20,000 clones, 80% to 85% seen once. This specimen was unsorted PBMCs, taken 0.4 years after starting antiretroviral therapy. These receptor sequences come from a man aged 50 or older with HIV.

V and J are TRBV6-5 and TRBJ1-6; possible D gene TRBD1, 5 bases. Germline CDR1 and CDR2: MNHEY and SVGAGI. The CDR3 loop spans 15 amino acids. Between the trimmed V and J ends, which lost 0 bases and 17 bases, there was a span of 20 bases. The CDR3 loop reads CASSYSRQGRVIVHF. DNA for the CDR3: TGTGCCAGCAGTTACTCTCGGCAGGGCCGGGTAATCGTCCACTTT.

This clone has more than one count but fewer than ten. This chain connects TRBV15 to TRBJ1-5, with TRBD1 identical over 8 bases. CDR3 length: 15 residues. Germline V gene lookup returns CDR1 LNHNV and CDR2 YYDKDF (reference sequence). V trimming: 4 bases; J trimming: 0 bases; junction bases outside the gene matches: 2. This chain's CDR3 is CATSTDRGSNQPQHF. Here the CDR3 DNA reads TGTGCCACCAGCACCGACAGGGGTAGCAATCAGCCCCAGCATTTT.

V usage is TRBV6-1 and J usage is TRBJ2-7; D possibly corresponds to TRBD2 (5 bases). V lost 8 bases and J lost 7, with 9 bases in between. In germline, CDR1 is MNHNS, CDR2 SASEGT. The CDR3 has 10 amino acids. The CDR3 region is CASGAGEQYF. CDR3 coding DNA: TGTGCCAGCGGCGCGGGTGAGCAGTACTTC.

V usage is TRBV7-6 and J usage is TRBJ2-1; perhaps TRBD1 as D (5 bases). This CDR3 has 15 residues. Germline V gene sequence: CDR1 SGHVS, CDR2 FNYEAQ. V was pared by 2 bases and J by 7 bases, with 15 bases between. This CDR3 reads CASSLKGQPDNEQFF. The CDR3 DNA is TGTGCCAGCAGCTTAAAGGGGCAGCCTGATAATGAGCAGTTCTTC.

The chain links TRBV18 to TRBJ2-2, with a weak D call TRBD1 (5 bases). The CDR3 consists of 14 residues. The germline V gene has CDR1 KGHSH and CDR2 LQKENI. V was trimmed by 5 bases and J by 5 bases, leaving 12 bases between them. The CDR3 here is CASSATGGTGELFF. Written as DNA, the CDR3 is TGTGCCAGCTCAGCAACAGGTGGTACCGGGGAGCTGTTTTTT. Looking up the rest from reference TRBV18 and TRBJ2-2 gives the full variable domain: NAGVMQNPRHLVRRRGQEARLRCSPMKGHSHVYWYRQLPEEGLKFMVYLQKENIIDESGMPKERFSAEFPKEGPSILRIQQVVRGDSAAYFCASSATGGTGELFFGEGSRLTVL.

The chain uses TRBV30 and TRBJ1-5; the match to TRBD1 covers 9 bases. V trimming: 2 bases; J trimming: 6 bases; junction bases outside the gene matches: 11. The CDR3 is made up of 16 amino acids. CDR1 and CDR2 from the germline V gene are GTSNPN and SVGIG (reference sequence). This CDR3 is CAWSIGTGRTGQPQHF. The CDR3 coding sequence is TGTGCCTGGAGTATAGGGACAGGGAGAACGGGTCAGCCCCAGCATTTT.

J is TRBJ1-1 and V is TRBV6-5; D is unclear. CDR3 size: 13 residues. Per germline, CDR1 MNHEY and CDR2 SVGAGI. The V end was cut by 0 bases, the J end by 10 bases, with 12 bases between. The CDR3 nucleotides read TGTGCCAGCAGTTACTCGAGTAACATCGGAGCTTTCTTT. As protein: CASSYSSNIGAFF.

This clone is medium-sized within its sample. The chain has TRBV5-6 and TRBJ1-5; 7 bases fit TRBD1. V dropped 4 bases and J dropped 5; count of bases not matched to a gene: 6. Germline lookup yields CDR1 SGHDT and CDR2 YYEEEE. This CDR3 is built from 14 residues. The CDR3 loop is CASSRRGTDQPQHF. Written as DNA, the CDR3 is TGTGCCAGCAGCAGGAGGGGGACAGATCAGCCCCAGCATTTT.

The J gene is TRBJ1-6, the V gene TRBV4-3; the D gene is possibly TRBD1 (5 bases). Germline V gene sequence: CDR1 LGHNA, CDR2 YSLEER. V lost 1 base, J lost 10 bases, and 14 bases lay in between. This CDR3 has 15 residues. CDR3 amino acids: CASSQAPQGGSPLHF. CDR3 DNA: TGCGCCAGCAGCCAAGCCCCCCAGGGCGGCTCACCCCTCCACTTT.

CDR3 bases: TGTGCCAGCAGCCCCGACGGCGATAGCAATCAGCCCCAGCATTTT. The encoded protein is CASSPDGDSNQPQHF. The chain carries TRBV7-6 and TRBJ1-5; D is unresolved. Trimming removed 5 bases at V and 0 bases at J, with 11 bases between. The CDR3 is 15 amino acids. Germline V gene sequence: CDR1 SGHVS, CDR2 FNYEAQ.

The chain recombines TRBV25-1 with TRBJ2-7, with TRBD1 matching 9 bases. The CDR3 extends over 15 amino acids. Germline V gene lookup returns CDR1 MGHDK and CDR2 SYGVNS. The ends lost 3 bases at V and 3 bases at J; junction bases unmatched: 6. CDR3 region: CASSEFGQGRYEQYF. Written as DNA, the CDR3 is TGTGCCAGCAGTGAGTTCGGACAGGGGCGCTACGAGCAGTACTTC.

CDR3 DNA: TGTGCCAGCAGCACCAGGCCCCTAGATCCCGGGGAGCTGTTTTTT. It yields the protein CASSTRPLDPGELFF. The rearrangement uses TRBV5-4 and TRBJ2-2; no clear D. This CDR3 spans 15 amino acids. V dropped 4 bases and J dropped 6 bases, with 16 bases sitting between them. CDR1 is SGHNT and CDR2 is YYREEE in the germline V gene (reference sequence).

The chain links TRBV6-5 to TRBJ2-1; D is possibly TRBD1 (6 bases). The CDR3 extends over 14 amino acids. V was shortened by 6 bases and J by 0 bases, with 9 bases between the two germline ends. From germline, CDR1 is MNHEY and CDR2 SVGAGI. The CDR3 reads CASRWGLSYNEQFF. The CDR3 nucleotides read TGTGCCAGCAGGTGGGGGCTCTCCTACAATGAGCAGTTCTTC.

The chain couples TRBV10-3 to TRBJ2-5, with D perhaps being TRBD1 or TRBD2 (7 bases each). This CDR3 comprises 15 residues. Germline CDR1 is ENHRY and CDR2 is SYGVKD. V was pared by 6 bases and J by 4 bases, with 18 bases between. This chain's CDR3 is CAIRGGGQLLETQYF. The CDR3 DNA follows: TGTGCCATCAGGGGCGGGGGACAGCTATTAGAGACCCAGTACTTC.

This chain uses TRBV5-5 with TRBJ1-2; D uncertain. Germline V gene sequence: CDR1 SGHKS, CDR2 YYEKEE (reference sequence). Trimming shortened V by 2 bases and J by 5 bases, and 7 bases separated the two germline ends. The CDR3 loop spans 12 amino acids. The CDR3 loop is CASSLEEYGYTF. In nucleotides, the CDR3 is TGTGCCAGCAGCTTAGAGGAATATGGCTACACCTTC.

The chain employs TRBV5-1 and TRBJ2-3; possible D gene TRBD1, 5 bases. V was trimmed by 4 bases and J by 0 bases, leaving 15 bases between them. CDR1 and CDR2 from the germline V gene are SGHRS and YFSETQ. This CDR3 region has 16 residues. The CDR3 sequence is CASSTGHPISTDTQYF. CDR3 coding DNA: TGCGCCAGCAGCACCGGACACCCAATTAGCACAGATACGCAGTATTTT.

The rearrangement links TRBV10-3 to TRBJ2-2; 9 bases are a match to TRBD1. V shed 10 bases, J shed 4 bases, and the junction held 7 bases outside the gene matches. The CDR3 has 14 residues. Germline V gene lookup returns CDR1 ENHRY and CDR2 SYGVKD. DNA for the CDR3: TGTGCCACCTCAAGGACAGGGGTCACCGGGGAGCTGTTTTTT. It is translated as CATSRTGVTGELFF.

V and J are TRBV7-6 and TRBJ2-2; 9 positions agree with TRBD1. V gave up 0 bases and J gave up 5 bases; unmatched junction bases: 4. Per the germline V gene, CDR1 is SGHVS and CDR2 is FNYEAQ. The CDR3 consists of 16 residues. The CDR3 loop is CASSLAADRGTGELFF. CDR3 DNA sequence: TGTGCCAGCAGCTTAGCAGCGGACAGGGGAACCGGGGAGCTGTTTTTT.

The J gene is TRBJ2-5, the V gene TRBV11-3; D call uncertain. Germline V gives CDR1 SGHNT, CDR2 YENEEA. V dropped 3 bases and J dropped 2 bases, with 7 bases sitting between them. The CDR3 extends over 13 amino acids. The CDR3 sequence: CASSFRSQETQYF. Here the CDR3 DNA reads TGTGCCAGCAGCTTTAGGAGTCAAGAGACCCAGTACTTC.

This chain connects TRBV30 to TRBJ2-2, with D hard to call. The CDR3 has 13 amino acids. Trimming left V 5 bases short and J 0 bases short, with 7 bases between. Looked up from germline, CDR1 is GTSNPN and CDR2 is SVGIG (reference sequence). This CDR3 is CAWGYPNTGELFF. The CDR3 DNA reads as TGTGCCTGGGGGTACCCGAACACCGGGGAGCTGTTTTTT. Full variable domain (rest looked up from reference TRBV30 and TRBJ2-2): SQTIHQWPATLVQPVGSPLSLECTVEGTSNPNLYWYRQAAGRGLQLLFYSVGIGQISSEVPQNLSASRPQDRQFILSSKKLLLSDSGFYLCAWGYPNTGELFFGEGSRLTVL.

The chain is built from TRBV7-6 and TRBJ2-3; perhaps TRBD2 as D (5 bases). CDR1 and CDR2 (germline): SGHVS, FNYEAQ. The V and J ends lost 2 bases and 3 bases respectively, with 15 bases between them. The CDR3 has 16 residues. This CDR3 reads CASSLRSSSGTDTQYF. For the CDR3, the DNA is TGTGCCAGCAGCTTACGATCCTCCTCGGGGACAGATACGCAGTATTTT.

The gene calls are TRBV4-3 and TRBJ1-1; D is perhaps TRBD1 (5 bases). The CDR3 is 14 residues long. Germline CDR1 is LGHNA and CDR2 is YSLEER. V was clipped by 1 base and J by 1 base, with 7 bases between them. The CDR3 is CASSQVQGNTEAFF. The CDR3 nucleotides read TGCGCCAGCAGCCAAGTTCAGGGGAACACTGAAGCTTTCTTT.

The chain is built from TRBV28 and TRBJ1-5; D uncertain. The germline V gene has CDR1 MDHEN and CDR2 SYDVKM. The CDR3 has 14 amino acids. V was shortened by 2 bases and J by 5 bases, with 10 bases between the two germline ends. CDR3 residues: CASSLPVGHQPQHF. CDR3 nucleotide sequence: TGTGCCAGCAGTTTACCGGTCGGGCATCAGCCCCAGCATTTT.

This clone was detected once. This sequence joins TRBV19 and TRBJ1-2; unclear D gene. Trimming shortened V by 5 bases and J by 5 bases, and 12 bases separated the two germline ends. Germline loops: CDR1 LNHDA, CDR2 SQIVND (reference sequence). The CDR3 covers 13 residues. The CDR3 here is CASSPRQRYGYTF. The CDR3 DNA sequence: TGTGCCAGTAGTCCCCGCCAGCGATATGGCTACACCTTC.

J is TRBJ1-2 and V is TRBV14, with 9 bases lining up with TRBD1. The CDR3 contains 13 residues. The germline V gene has CDR1 SGHDN and CDR2 FVKESK. V was pared by 6 bases and J by 5 bases, with 4 bases of the junction left unmatched. The CDR3 loop is CASSLDRGYGYTF. The CDR3 DNA is TGTGCCAGCAGTCTCGACAGGGGGTATGGCTACACCTTC.

V and J are TRBV15 and TRBJ1-5; 8 bases agree with TRBD1. This CDR3 is built from 14 residues. Germline assignment: CDR1 LNHNV and CDR2 YYDKDF (reference sequence). Unmatched junction bases numbered 6, after V lost 5 bases and J lost 6 bases. The DNA of the CDR3 is TGTGCCACCAGCCGGGTGGACAGGGCTCAGCCCCAGCATTTT. Translating gives CATSRVDRAQPQHF.

This clone has more than one count but fewer than ten. V and J are TRBV7-2 and TRBJ2-7; 9 bases are a match to TRBD2. V was clipped by 2 bases and J by 1 base; unmatched bases: 6. CDR3 length equals 16 residues. CDR1 and CDR2 from the germline V gene are SGHTA and FQGNSA. The CDR3 reads CASSLYGAGGSYEQYF. The CDR3 DNA follows: TGTGCCAGCAGCTTATATGGAGCGGGGGGATCCTACGAGCAGTACTTC.

This clone was recorded a few times. This sequence joins TRBV2 and TRBJ1-5; possible D gene TRBD1, 6 bases. The germline V gene encodes CDR1 SNHLY and CDR2 FYNNEI. V was pared by 3 bases and J by 4 bases, with 13 bases between. The CDR3 is made up of 15 amino acids. CDR3 amino acids: CASSEYRDRNQPQHF. CDR3 nucleotides: TGTGCCAGCAGTGAGTACAGGGATCGGAATCAGCCCCAGCATTTT.

This clone has a handful of counts. This chain links TRBV6-1 with TRBJ1-5, with D unclear. V was trimmed by 4 bases and J by 0 bases, leaving 25 bases between them. Germline assignment: CDR1 MNHNS and CDR2 SASEGT. The CDR3 covers 20 residues. The CDR3 DNA sequence: TGTGCCAGCAGTGGAGCGAGGGAGGCAGGACCCCCTTATAGCAATCAGCCCCAGCATTTT. Protein sequence: CASSGAREAGPPYSNQPQHF.

CDR3 nucleotide sequence: TGTGCCAGTAGTATGTATGGTCAGCCCCAAGAGACCCAGTACTTC. Translated: CASSMYGQPQETQYF. This sequence joins TRBV19 and TRBJ2-5; no definite D call. Trimming stripped 3 bases from V and 1 base from J, with 12 bases between. The CDR3 totals 15 residues. Per the germline V gene, CDR1 is LNHDA and CDR2 is SQIVND (reference sequence).